The next 19 T cell receptor beta chains were all read from a single sample in a study of CD8 T cells in ankylosing spondylitis. General study findings and limits: A TCR beta motif of fewer than ten highly homologous variants seemed to mark ankylosing spondylitis blood.

For these receptors, no antigen is known. TCRdb independently ran MiXCR on the 5' RACE reads; one entry per CDR3 protein. The sample lists fewer than 750,000 distinct CDR3 sequences; roughly 19% were seen once. Sequenced sample: blood, either unsorted or a sorted T cell fraction (not recorded which). The receptor set was obtained from a male donor with ankylosing spondylitis.

This chain connects TRBV3-1 to TRBJ2-2; 8 nucleotides align to TRBD1. Germline V CDR1 and CDR2: LGHDT, YNNKEL (reference sequence). Trimming cost V 4 bases and J 4 bases; bases outside gene matches: 8. The CDR3 is made up of 16 amino acids. This CDR3 reads CASSPRTGIGTGELFF. The DNA of the CDR3 is TGTGCCAGCAGCCCGCGGACAGGGATCGGCACCGGGGAGCTGTTTTTT.

This clonotype was detected many times. Here the CDR3 DNA reads TGTGCCAGCAGCCTCCGAGCGGGAGTGGTCTACAATGAGCAGTTCTTC. Translation: CASSLRAGVVYNEQFF. This chain connects TRBV3-1 to TRBJ2-1, with 8 nucleotides matching TRBD2. Germline loops: CDR1 LGHDT, CDR2 YNNKEL (reference sequence). The CDR3 covers 16 residues. J was trimmed by 3 bases and V by 4 bases; bases with no gene match: 8.

This clonotype was seen a handful of times. This sequence joins TRBV12-3 or TRBV12-4 and TRBJ1-1; a possible D gene is TRBD1 (6 bases). Deletions cut 5 bases from V and 1 base from J, with 20 bases between. This CDR3 is built from 17 residues. The CDR3 here is CASSPTLGQRTNTEAFF. CDR3 DNA: TGTGCCAGCAGTCCCACCCTCGGACAGCGAACGAACACTGAAGCTTTCTTT.

The chain recombines TRBV29-1 with TRBJ2-4; TRBD1 might be the D (5 bases). The CDR3 runs to 14 residues. Germline V gene data show CDR1 as SQVTM and CDR2 as ANQGSEA. With 5 bases removed from V and 0 bases from J, the gap between germline ends came to 11 bases. The CDR3 region is CSVLGALAKNIQYF. The CDR3 bases are TGCAGCGTTCTAGGGGCCCTAGCCAAAAACATTCAGTACTTC.

This clonotype was recorded many times. The J gene is TRBJ2-5, the V gene TRBV7-2; D ambiguous. The V and J ends lost 5 bases and 5 bases respectively, with 15 bases between them. The CDR3 runs 14 residues. Germline V gives CDR1 SGHTA, CDR2 FQGNSA. The chain's CDR3 is CASSPNGLGETQYF. The CDR3 coding sequence is TGTGCCAGCAGCCCCAACGGCTTAGGGGAGACCCAGTACTTC.

The rearrangement links TRBV2 to TRBJ2-1; D unresolved. CDR1 and CDR2 (germline): SNHLY, FYNNEI. CDR3 length equals 12 residues. Trimming left V 8 bases short and J 8 bases short, with 13 bases between. The CDR3 reads CASGKFQDEQFF. For the CDR3, the DNA is TGTGCCAGCGGGAAGTTTCAAGATGAGCAGTTCTTC.

This clonotype was picked up a small number of times. The chain recombines TRBV24-1 with TRBJ2-1; 8 nucleotides match TRBD2. The CDR3 sequence is 17 residues long. V gave up 4 bases and J gave up 1 base; unmatched junction bases: 8. Germline V CDR1 and CDR2: KGHDR, SFDVKD. CDR3 DNA: TGTGCCACCAGTGACACGAAACTAGCGGCTTCCTACAATGAGCAGTTCTTC. Translation: CATSDTKLAASYNEQFF.

The sample holds a few counts of this clonotype. The chain carries TRBV6-5 and TRBJ2-7; 8 bases agree with TRBD1. The junction had 1 base not matched to a gene; V was cut back by 2 bases and J by 1 base. The CDR3 runs to 14 residues. Germline loops: CDR1 MNHEY, CDR2 SVGAGI. The CDR3 is CASSYGDRSYEQYF. CDR3 sequence (DNA): TGTGCCAGCAGTTACGGGGACAGGTCCTACGAGCAGTACTTC.

The V and J genes are TRBV7-3 and TRBJ2-1; 7 positions agree with TRBD1. This CDR3 comprises 15 residues. Germline-derived CDR1 and CDR2 are SGHTA and FQGTGA. V shed 5 bases and J 0 bases; nucleotides not matched to a gene: 4. The DNA for the CDR3 is TGTGCCAGCAGCGAGGGGGACAGCTCCTACAATGAGCAGTTCTTC. Amino acid sequence: CASSEGDSSYNEQFF.

The chain couples TRBV9 to TRBJ1-1; D ambiguous. The germline V gene encodes CDR1 SGDLS and CDR2 YYNGEE. The CDR3 covers 14 residues. Trimming took 0 bases from V and 8 from J, leaving 14 bases between them. CDR3 nucleotides: TGTGCCAGCAGCGTAGCCCCCGCAGGCGCGGAAGCTTTCTTT. It specifies CASSVAPAGAEAFF.

This clonotype was found a few times. CDR3 DNA sequence: TGTGCCAGCAGTTTTAGTGGGGATGCGGGTTATGGCTACACCTTC. It codes for CASSFSGDAGYGYTF. This chain joins TRBV27 and TRBJ1-2; D is uncertain. This CDR3 spans 15 amino acids. The V gene lost 3 bases and the J gene lost 5 bases, with 16 bases spanning the gap. Germline-derived CDR1 and CDR2 are MNHEY and SMNVEV (reference sequence).

J is TRBJ2-1 and V is TRBV7-9, with 11 nucleotides matching TRBD2. The germline gives CDR1 SEHNR, CDR2 FQNEAQ (reference sequence). The junction had 8 bases not matched to a gene; V was cut back by 7 bases and J by 0 bases. The CDR3 is 17 residues long. The CDR3 is CASNQIAGGSSYNEQFF. CDR3 coding DNA: TGTGCCAGCAACCAAATAGCGGGGGGGAGCTCCTACAATGAGCAGTTCTTC. Combining the CDR3 with reference TRBV7-9 and TRBJ2-1 gives the whole variable domain DTGVSQNPRHKITKRGQNVTFRCDPISEHNRLYWYRQTLGQGPEFLTYFQNEAQLEKSRLLSDRFSAERPKGSFSTLEIQRTEQGDSAMYLCASNQIAGGSSYNEQFFGPGTRLTVL.

This clonotype was seen a handful of times. The J gene is TRBJ1-2, the V gene TRBV29-1; TRBD1 might be the D (6 bases). V was shortened by 5 bases and J by 8 bases, with 15 bases between the two germline ends. CDR3 size: 12 residues. Germline assignment: CDR1 SQVTM and CDR2 ANQGSEA. The CDR3 DNA reads as TGCAGCGTTCCTGGTCAGGGGTTCGGCTACACCTTC. Translation gives CSVPGQGFGYTF.

This chain links TRBV12-3 or TRBV12-4 with TRBJ1-5; weak D call: TRBD1 (5 bases). Between the trimmed V and J ends, which lost 5 bases and 4 bases, there was a span of 15 bases. This CDR3 is 15 amino acids long. As DNA, the CDR3 is TGTGCCAGCAGTGTCCCGGCTGGGGGAAATCAGCCCCAGCATTTT. Protein: CASSVPAGGNQPQHF.

The CDR3 reads CSAAPDRGNEQFF. The CDR3 DNA follows: TGCAGTGCTGCACCTGATCGGGGCAATGAGCAGTTCTTC. This sequence joins TRBV20-1 and TRBJ2-1, with a weak D call TRBD2 (5 bases). With 5 bases removed from V and 6 bases from J, the gap between germline ends came to 14 bases. There are 13 residues in the CDR3. Germline V gene sequence: CDR1 DFQATT, CDR2 SNEGSKA (reference sequence).

This clonotype showed up just a few times. V gene TRBV20-1 combines with J gene TRBJ1-2; TRBD1 aligns across 8 bases. Germline values: CDR1 DFQATT, CDR2 SNEGSKA (reference sequence). The CDR3 runs to 14 residues. Trimming took 6 bases from V and 4 from J; bases not matched to a gene: 10. The CDR3: CSATRPGGSYGYTF. The CDR3, as DNA: TGCAGTGCAACCAGACCAGGGGGCTCCTATGGCTACACCTTC.

Ten or more counts support this clonotype. J is TRBJ1-5 and V is TRBV29-1, with 7 positions matching TRBD1. The germline V gene has CDR1 SQVTM and CDR2 ANQGSEA. The CDR3 runs to 14 residues. The V and J ends lost 4 bases and 4 bases, in that order; junction bases with no gene match: 7. The chain's CDR3 is CSVVEGGLNQPQHF. DNA for the CDR3: TGCAGCGTTGTAGAAGGGGGCCTTAATCAGCCCCAGCATTTT.

This clonotype was counted many times. The chain has TRBV7-2 and TRBJ2-3, with D uncertain. Trimming cost V 5 bases and J 6 bases, with 12 bases left between them. The CDR3 is made up of 13 amino acids. The germline gives CDR1 SGHTA, CDR2 FQGNSA. CDR3 nucleotide sequence: TGTGCCAGCAGCCTAACGGCTATGGATACGCAGTATTTT. The encoded protein is CASSLTAMDTQYF.

Only a few counts were recorded for this clonotype. The CDR3 reads CASSLGGTGTDEQYF. DNA of the CDR3: TGCGCCAGCAGCTTGGGCGGGACAGGGACGGACGAGCAGTACTTC. This chain connects TRBV5-1 to TRBJ2-7, with 9 bases that match TRBD1. Germline V gene data show CDR1 as SGHRS and CDR2 as YFSETQ. This CDR3 is 15 amino acids long. Trimming at V came to 0 bases and at J to 5 bases, leaving 6 bases not matched to a gene. Using reference TRBV5-1 and TRBJ2-7 for the parts outside the CDR3, the full variable domain is KAGVTQTPRYLIKTRGQQVTLSCSPISGHRSVSWYQQTPGQGLQFLFEYFSETQRNKGNFPGRFSGRQFSNSRSEMNVSTLELGDSALYLCASSLGGTGTDEQYFGPGTRLTVT.